This TCR beta chain appears in the sequencing data of a study of shared clonotypes between healthy human individuals. Study summary: Three plates were used per donor for CD4 naive, three for CD4 memory, two for CD8 naive and one for CD8 memory.

Original processing methods: ImmunoSEQ yielded junction-only sequences lacking quality scores, so filtering differed. The repertoire was sequenced with immunoSEQ multiplex PCR; TCRdb's copy has only in-frame clones and lacks some. V, J and clone size are those of that table, while D and trimming were read from the DNA. The sample lists about 2.1 million clones, just over 90% seen once, with around 1.7% in the top ten. A remark on this clone: The antigen is undetermined.

Points from the study as a whole: On the whole, naive subsets had larger estimated richness than memory subsets had. Lower generation probabilities were found for non-shared clonotypes than for those shared by all four donors.

Naive CD8 cells lacked CD45RO, underwent positive selection for CCR7 and left out terminally differentiated effector memory CD45RA+ cells. The CDR3 is 16 amino acids. Germline V gene data show CDR1 as MGHRA and CDR2 as YSYEKL. V shed 1 base, J shed 9 bases, and the junction held 5 bases outside the gene matches. V gene TRBV4-1 combines with J gene TRBJ2-1; 14 nucleotides agree with TRBD2. The specimen sequenced was naive CD8+ T cells from PBMCs. The source is a man aged 18 to 30 in good health. Some clones in this sample may be carry-over from other donors' samples. In DNA form, the CDR3 reads TGCGCCAGCAGCCAAGGGGCGGGACTAGCGGGAGTTGAGCAGTTCTTC. Protein product: CASSQGAGLAGVEQFF.